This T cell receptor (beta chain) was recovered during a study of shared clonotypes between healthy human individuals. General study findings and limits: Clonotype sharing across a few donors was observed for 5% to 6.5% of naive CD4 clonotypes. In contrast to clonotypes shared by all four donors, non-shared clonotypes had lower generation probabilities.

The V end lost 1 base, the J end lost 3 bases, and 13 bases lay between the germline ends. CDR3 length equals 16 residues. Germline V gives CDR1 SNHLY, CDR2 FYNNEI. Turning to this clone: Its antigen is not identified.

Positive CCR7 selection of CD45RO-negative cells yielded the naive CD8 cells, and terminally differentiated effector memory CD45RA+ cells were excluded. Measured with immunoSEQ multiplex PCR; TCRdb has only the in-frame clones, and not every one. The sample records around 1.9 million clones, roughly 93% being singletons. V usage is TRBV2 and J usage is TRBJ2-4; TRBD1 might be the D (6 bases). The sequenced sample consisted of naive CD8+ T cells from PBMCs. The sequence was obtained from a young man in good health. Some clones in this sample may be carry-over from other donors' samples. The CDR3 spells CASSEGVGGDKNIQYF. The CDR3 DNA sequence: TGTGCCAGCAGTGAAGGGGTAGGGGGTGACAAAAACATTCAGTACTTC.